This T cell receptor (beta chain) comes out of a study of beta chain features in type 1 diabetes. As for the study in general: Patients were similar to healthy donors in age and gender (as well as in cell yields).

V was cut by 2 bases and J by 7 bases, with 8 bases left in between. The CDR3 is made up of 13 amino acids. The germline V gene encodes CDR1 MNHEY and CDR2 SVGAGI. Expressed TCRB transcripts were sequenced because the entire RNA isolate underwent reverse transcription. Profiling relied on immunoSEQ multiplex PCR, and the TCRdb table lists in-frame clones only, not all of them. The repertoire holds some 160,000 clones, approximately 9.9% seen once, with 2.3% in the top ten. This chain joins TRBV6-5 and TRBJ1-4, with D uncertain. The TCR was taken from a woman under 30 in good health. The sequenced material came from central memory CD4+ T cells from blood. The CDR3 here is CASSYRESEKLFF. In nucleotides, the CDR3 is TGTGCCAGCAGTTACCGGGAATCTGAAAAACTGTTTTTT.